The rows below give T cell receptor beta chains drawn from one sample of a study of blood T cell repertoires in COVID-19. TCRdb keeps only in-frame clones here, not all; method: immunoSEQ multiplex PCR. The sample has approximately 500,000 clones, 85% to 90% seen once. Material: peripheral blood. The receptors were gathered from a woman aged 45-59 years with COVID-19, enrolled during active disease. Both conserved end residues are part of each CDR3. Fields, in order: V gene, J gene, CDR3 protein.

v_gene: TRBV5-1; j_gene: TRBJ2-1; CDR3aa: CASKEGGYNEQFF
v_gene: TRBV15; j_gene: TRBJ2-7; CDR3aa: CATRSTPGQGADEQYF
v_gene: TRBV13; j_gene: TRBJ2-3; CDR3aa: CASSWTGGLGSTDTQYF
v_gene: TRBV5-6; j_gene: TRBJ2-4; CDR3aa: CASSYTGLVNIQYF
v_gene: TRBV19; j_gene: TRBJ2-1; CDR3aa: CASHPAGRQAYNEQFF
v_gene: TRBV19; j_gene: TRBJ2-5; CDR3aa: CASRSLLEETQYF
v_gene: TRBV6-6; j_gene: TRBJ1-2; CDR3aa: CAIRTDYGYTF
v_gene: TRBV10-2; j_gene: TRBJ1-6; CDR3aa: CASYEFWSSPLHF
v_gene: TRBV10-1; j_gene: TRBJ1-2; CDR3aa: CASSTRQVTTQYNGYTF
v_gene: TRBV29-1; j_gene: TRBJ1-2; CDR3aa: CSVLIPGGNNYGYTF
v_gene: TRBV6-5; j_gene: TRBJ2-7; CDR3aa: CASRPGTGGAYEQYF
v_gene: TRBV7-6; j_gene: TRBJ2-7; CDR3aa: CASSSPSGGGTYEQYF
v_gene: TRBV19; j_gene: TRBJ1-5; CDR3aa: CASNEGLIGNQPQHF
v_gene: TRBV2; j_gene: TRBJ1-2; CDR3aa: CASTSGQGGRF
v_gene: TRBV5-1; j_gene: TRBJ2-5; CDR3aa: CASSLAQGLETQYF